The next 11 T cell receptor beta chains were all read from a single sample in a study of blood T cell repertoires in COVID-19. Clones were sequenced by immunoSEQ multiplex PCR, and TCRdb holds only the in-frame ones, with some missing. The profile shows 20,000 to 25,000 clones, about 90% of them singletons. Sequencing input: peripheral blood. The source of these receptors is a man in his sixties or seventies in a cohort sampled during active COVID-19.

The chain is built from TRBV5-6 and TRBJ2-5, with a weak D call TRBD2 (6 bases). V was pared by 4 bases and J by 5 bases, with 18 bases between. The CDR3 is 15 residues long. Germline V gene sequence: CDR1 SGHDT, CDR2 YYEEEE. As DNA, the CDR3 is TGTGCCAGCAGCCCAATGGGGGGTAGCAGCGAGACCCAGTACTTC. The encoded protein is CASSPMGGSSETQYF.

CDR3 sequence reads: CASSLGAAQETQYF. The CDR3, as DNA: TGCGCCAGCAGCTTGGGGGCAGCCCAAGAGACCCAGTACTTC. The chain employs TRBV5-1 and TRBJ2-5; D is unclear. CDR1 and CDR2 from the germline V gene are SGHRS and YFSETQ. V was trimmed by 0 bases and J by 1 base, leaving 7 bases between them. The length of the CDR3 is 14 residues. The whole variable domain, remainder taken from reference TRBV5-1 and TRBJ2-5, is KAGVTQTPRYLIKTRGQQVTLSCSPISGHRSVSWYQQTPGQGLQFLFEYFSETQRNKGNFPGRFSGRQFSNSRSEMNVSTLELGDSALYLCASSLGAAQETQYFGPGTRLLVL.

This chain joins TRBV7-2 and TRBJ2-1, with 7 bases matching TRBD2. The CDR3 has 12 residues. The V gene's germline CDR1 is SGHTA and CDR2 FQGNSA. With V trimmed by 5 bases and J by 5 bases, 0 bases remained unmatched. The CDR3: CASSGLDNEQFF. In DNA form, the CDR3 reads TGTGCCAGCAGCGGACTAGACAATGAGCAGTTCTTC.

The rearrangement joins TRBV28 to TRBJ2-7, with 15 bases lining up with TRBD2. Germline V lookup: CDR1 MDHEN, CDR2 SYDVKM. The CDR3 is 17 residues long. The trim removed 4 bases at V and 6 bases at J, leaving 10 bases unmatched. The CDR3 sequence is CASSYWGLAGGNGEQYF. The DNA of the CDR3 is TGTGCCAGCAGTTACTGGGGACTAGCGGGAGGAAACGGCGAGCAGTACTTC.

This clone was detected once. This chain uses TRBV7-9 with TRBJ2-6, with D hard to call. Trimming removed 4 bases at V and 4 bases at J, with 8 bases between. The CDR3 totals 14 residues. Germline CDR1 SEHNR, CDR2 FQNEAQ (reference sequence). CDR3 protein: CASSSRRGANVLTF. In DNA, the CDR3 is TGTGCCAGCAGCTCGCGTCGAGGGGCCAACGTCCTGACTTTC.

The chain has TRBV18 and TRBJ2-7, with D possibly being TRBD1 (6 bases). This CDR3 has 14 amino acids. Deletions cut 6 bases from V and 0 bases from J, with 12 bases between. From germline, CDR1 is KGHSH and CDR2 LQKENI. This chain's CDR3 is CASSQGLTSYEQYF. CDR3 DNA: TGTGCCAGCTCCCAGGGGCTAACCTCCTACGAGCAGTACTTC.

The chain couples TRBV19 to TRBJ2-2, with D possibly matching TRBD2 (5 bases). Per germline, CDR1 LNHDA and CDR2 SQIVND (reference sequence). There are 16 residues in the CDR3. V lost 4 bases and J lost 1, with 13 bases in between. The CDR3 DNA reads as TGTGCCAGTAGTACCAAATTTGGACTGAACACCGGGGAGCTGTTTTTT. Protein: CASSTKFGLNTGELFF.

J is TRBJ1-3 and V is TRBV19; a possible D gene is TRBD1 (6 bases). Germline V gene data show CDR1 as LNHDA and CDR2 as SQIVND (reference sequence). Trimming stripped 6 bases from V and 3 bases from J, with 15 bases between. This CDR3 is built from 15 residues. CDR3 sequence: CASRSTGTLGNTIYF. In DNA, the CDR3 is TGTGCCAGTAGATCCACGGGGACACTTGGAAACACCATATATTTT.

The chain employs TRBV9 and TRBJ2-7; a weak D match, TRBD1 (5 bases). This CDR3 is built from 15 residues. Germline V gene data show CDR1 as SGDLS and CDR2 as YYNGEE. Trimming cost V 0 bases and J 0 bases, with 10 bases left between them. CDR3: CASSVGLRGSYEQYF. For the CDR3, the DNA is TGTGCCAGCAGCGTAGGGCTAAGGGGCTCCTACGAGCAGTACTTC.

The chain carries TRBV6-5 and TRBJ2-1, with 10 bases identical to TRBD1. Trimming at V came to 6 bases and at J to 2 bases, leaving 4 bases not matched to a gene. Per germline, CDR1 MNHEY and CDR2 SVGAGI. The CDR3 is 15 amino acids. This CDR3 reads CASRSGTGAYNEQFF. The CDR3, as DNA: TGTGCCAGCAGGAGCGGGACAGGGGCCTACAATGAGCAGTTCTTC.

The CDR3 nucleotides read TGTGCCACCAGTGGGACCAGCGGGAGGGCCGACTACAATGAGCAGTTCTTC. This sequence encodes CATSGTSGRADYNEQFF. V usage is TRBV24-1 and J usage is TRBJ2-1; TRBD2 aligns across 10 bases. The CDR3 consists of 17 residues. J gave up 3 bases and V 5 bases, and 9 bases lay outside the gene matches. Germline-derived CDR1 and CDR2 are KGHDR and SFDVKD.